The TCR beta chain described here comes from a study of molecular identifiers for immune sequencing clone quantification. MiXCR was run by TCRdb on the PCR reads, yielding one entry per CDR3 protein. Of some 590,000 distinct CDR3 sequences in the sample, 25% were seen once. V was shortened by 3 bases and J by 0 bases, with 5 bases between the two germline ends. The CDR3 consists of 12 residues. Germline-derived CDR1 and CDR2 are DFQATT and SNEGSKA (reference sequence). Many counts were recorded for this clonotype. The chain has TRBV20-1 and TRBJ2-5; D not resolved. Sequencing used naive CD8+ T cells from blood, with Jurkat cell RNA spiked in. Stated subset: FACS-sorted CD8+CD4-CCR7+CD45RA+ naive T cells. The TCR sequence derives from a human donor in good health. Some libraries in this study had Jurkat cell RNA spiked in. For the CDR3, the DNA is TGCAGTGCTAGTCATGACCAAGAGACCCAGTACTTC. Protein sequence: CSASHDQETQYF.